The 16 T cell receptor beta chains below come from one sample, sequenced in a study of tissue T cells after allogeneic stem cell transplantation. Time point in this sample: mouse harvest day 7 after allogeneic transplant. Each mouse received 10^7 T-cell-depleted marrow cells plus 10^6 splenic CD5+ T cells by tail vein. Only in-frame clones appear in the TCRdb table, and some are missing; sequencing was by immunoSEQ multiplex PCR. The data contain some 8,300 clones, 44% of them seen just once; the ten biggest clones take up roughly 1.5%. Sample: skin. Receptors originate from a female BALB/c mouse given C57BL/6 T cells with graft-versus-host disease after an allogeneic hematopoietic cell transplant.

This clone appeared a few times. The genes are named according to mouse. Coverage ceases 1 residue before the CDR3 finishes, and the germline J gene fills in the end. V gene TRBV26 combines with J gene TRBJ1-6, with 8 nucleotides matching TRBD1. TRBJ1-6 counts as an open reading frame of uncertain function. Germline loops: CDR1 KGHPV, CDR2 FQNQEV (reference sequence). The CDR3 covers 14 residues. V lost 2 bases to trimming and J lost 7 bases; unmatched junction nucleotides: 1. CDR3 in amino acids: CASSLAGGNSPLYF. The CDR3 bases that were read are TGTGCCAGCAGTCTGGCAGGGGGCAATTCGCCCCTCTAC.

Points on this clone: The junction departs from germline at one end; a sequencing error may be responsible. These gene names are mouse names. The CDR3: CVSSQGDINERLFF. The part of the CDR3 DNA that was read is TGTGTCAGCAGCCAAGGGGACATCAACGAAAGATTATTT. The chain recombines TRBV5 with TRBJ1-4; TRBD1 is a possible D gene (6 bases). The read finishes 1 residue shy of the CDR3 end, and the germline J gene is used to complete it. The CDR3 runs to 14 residues. CDR1 and CDR2 from the germline V gene are LGHNA and YNLKQL (reference sequence).

Worth noting for this clone: The germline and genes are mouse ones. The read is 1 residue too short to cover the CDR3 end, so that end is filled in from the germline J gene. The chain carries TRBV23 and TRBJ1-1. Per germline, CDR1 KGHTA and CDR2 FQNQQP. The CDR3 totals 12 residues. The CDR3 loop is CSSSQGNTEVFF. The covered CDR3 bases are TGCTCCAGCAGTCAGGGGAACACAGAAGTCTTC.

This clone came up a few times. Germline and genes: mouse. The read falls 1 residue short of the CDR3 end, and the missing part is taken from the germline J gene. The V call is TRBV26, the J call TRBJ1-3; D gene uncertain. Trimming removed 4 bases at V and 0 bases at J, with 10 bases between. The CDR3 is made up of 15 amino acids. Germline CDR1 is KGHPV and CDR2 is FQNQEV (reference sequence). The sequenced CDR3 bases are TGTGCCAGCAGTCCGAGGGAAAATTCTGGAAATACGCTCTAT. It codes for CASSPRENSGNTLY. The complete CDR3 sequence is CASSPRENSGNTLYF. The full variable domain, with the rest looked up from reference TRBV26 and TRBJ1-3, is NSKVIQTPRYLVKGQGQKAKMRCIPEKGHPVVFWYQQNKNNEFKFLINFQNQEVLQQIDMTEKRFSAECPSNSPCSLEIQSSEAGDSALYLCASSPRENSGNTLYFGEGSRLIVV.

This clone was observed a few times. The gene names given are mouse names. CDR3 region: CASSQDPGGADEQYF. The DNA read from the CDR3 is TGTGCCAGCAGCCAAGACCCTGGGGGGGCGGATGAACAGTAC. The chain recombines TRBV5 with TRBJ2-7; 10 bases map to TRBD2. The DNA ends 1 residue before the CDR3 does, and the rest of the CDR3 is filled in from the germline J gene. Germline V gene sequence: CDR1 LGHNA, CDR2 YNLKQL (reference sequence). The CDR3 sequence is 15 residues long. V shed 0 bases, J shed 5 bases, and the junction held 4 bases outside the gene matches.

This clone has just a few counts. Each gene name is a mouse one. The CDR3 end falls 1 residue outside the read, so it is completed with the germline J gene. The genes are TRBV5 and TRBJ2-7; 12 positions match TRBD2. The V gene end was trimmed by 2 bases and the J gene end by 5 bases; junction bases not matched to a gene: 7. Germline V gene lookup returns CDR1 LGHNA and CDR2 YNLKQL (reference sequence). The CDR3 has 16 amino acids. The CDR3 DNA, read in part, is TGTGCCAGCAGCCAAAAAGGGTGGGACTGGGGGGATGAACAGTAC. Encoded protein: CASSQKGWDWGDEQY. The full CDR3 sequence reads CASSQKGWDWGDEQYF.

The sample holds a few counts of this clone. Gene names refer to mouse genes. Sequencing ends 1 residue short of the CDR3 end; the germline J gene provides the rest. The chain is built from TRBV29 and TRBJ1-2, with D hard to call. Germline V gene data show CDR1 as MSHET and CDR2 as SYDVDS. The CDR3 totals 11 residues. The V end was cut by 4 bases, the J end by 6 bases, with 6 bases between. Partial CDR3 DNA: TGTGCTAGCAGTTACGGAGCCGACTACACC. It specifies CASSYGADYT. The whole CDR3 protein is CASSYGADYTF.

A remark on this clone: Genes here carry mouse names. The read ends 1 residue early relative to the CDR3; the germline J gene fills the gap. This chain links TRBV13-2 with TRBJ2-4; D may be TRBD1 (6 bases). There are 15 residues in the CDR3. V was pared by 1 base and J by 1 base, with 10 bases between. The germline V gene encodes CDR1 NNHNN and CDR2 SYGAGS (reference sequence). CDR3 sequence reads: CASGDPRGGQNTLYF. The covered CDR3 bases are TGTGCCAGCGGTGATCCCAGGGGTGGTCAAAACACCTTGTAC.

About this clone itself: Mouse germline and gene names are used. Read sequence stops 1 residue before the CDR3 end, and the germline J gene provides the missing end. The chain joins TRBV16 to TRBJ1-1; D may be TRBD1 (6 bases). Per the germline V gene, CDR1 is SGHSA and CDR2 is FRNQAP. Trimming removed 5 bases from V and 4 bases from J, with 11 bases in between. This CDR3 has 13 amino acids. The covered CDR3 bases are TGTGCAAGCAGCCGTCAGGGGTCCACAGAAGTCTTC. This sequence encodes CASSRQGSTEVF. In full, the CDR3 reads CASSRQGSTEVFF.

On this clone itself: All gene names here are mouse names. The read is 1 residue too short to cover the CDR3 end, so that end is filled in from the germline J gene. The chain has TRBV31 and TRBJ2-3, with 11 bases identical to TRBD2. Germline-derived CDR1 and CDR2 are GKSSPN and SITVG. This CDR3 is 15 amino acids long. The V gene end was trimmed by 2 bases and the J gene end by 3 bases; junction bases not matched to a gene: 4. CDR3 bases read: TGTGCCTGGAGTACACTGGGGGGGCGGGCAGAAACGCTGTAT. Amino acid sequence: CAWSTLGGRAETLY. The full CDR3 sequence reads CAWSTLGGRAETLYF.

This clone has just a few counts. The genes and germline here are from mouse. The missing CDR3 end, 1 residue past where the read stops, is filled in from the germline J gene. The chain couples TRBV29 to TRBJ1-6; no definite D call. TRBJ1-6 is labeled an ORF, and its function is uncertain. Between the trimmed V and J ends, which lost 2 bases and 7 bases, there was a span of 3 bases. Germline values: CDR1 MSHET, CDR2 SYDVDS. This CDR3 contains 12 residues. The part of the CDR3 DNA that was read is TGTGCTAGCAGTTTAGAGAATTCGCCCCTCTAC. It codes for CASSLENSPLY. The CDR3 in its entirety is CASSLENSPLYF.

For this clone: These gene names are mouse names. The sequence runs out 1 residue before the end of the CDR3; the remainder is reconstructed from the germline J gene. The chain employs TRBV15 and TRBJ2-2; the D is unclear. CDR1 and CDR2 from the germline V gene are SGHND and FRSKSL. This CDR3 spans 12 amino acids. Trimming removed 6 bases at V and 0 bases at J, with 2 bases between. The CDR3 here is CASSTNTGQLYF. Incomplete CDR3 DNA: TGTGCCAGCAGCACAAACACCGGGCAGCTCTAC.

About this clone itself: Germline and genes here are mouse. From the germline J gene comes the end of the CDR3, since the read stops 1 residue before it. The V call is TRBV4, the J call TRBJ1-1; no definite D call. V gave up 3 bases and J gave up 0 bases, with 8 bases separating them. There are 14 residues in the CDR3. Germline V lookup: CDR1 LGHDT, CDR2 YNNKQL (reference sequence). Partial CDR3 DNA: TGTGCCAGCAGCTACGGACGGCCAAACACAGAAGTCTTC. Residues: CASSYGRPNTEVF. The whole CDR3 protein reads CASSYGRPNTEVFF.

Details on this clone: Mouse names are used for the genes. The read terminates 1 residue before the CDR3 end, so the remaining end is supplied by the germline J gene. This chain links TRBV26 with TRBJ1-4, with a possible D match to TRBD1 (5 bases). This CDR3 region has 14 residues. Germline values: CDR1 KGHPV, CDR2 FQNQEV (reference sequence). Trimming left V 4 bases short and J 0 bases short, with 6 bases between. The CDR3 spells CASSRTFSNERLFF. CDR3 DNA, as far as it was read: TGTGCCAGCAGTCGGACATTTTCCAACGAAAGATTATTT.

Remarks on this clone: The listed genes are named as in mouse. The missing CDR3 end, 1 residue past where the read stops, is filled in from the germline J gene. The chain joins TRBV26 to TRBJ2-2; D is unresolved. There are 13 residues in the CDR3. Germline lookup yields CDR1 KGHPV and CDR2 FQNQEV (reference sequence). The ends were cut back, 3 bases at V and 6 bases at J, with 8 bases in the middle. This CDR3 is CASSLAGPGQLYF. The covered CDR3 bases are TGTGCCAGCAGTCTTGCAGGCCCCGGGCAGCTCTAC. Full variable domain (missing parts from reference TRBV26 and TRBJ2-2): NSKVIQTPRYLVKGQGQKAKMRCIPEKGHPVVFWYQQNKNNEFKFLINFQNQEVLQQIDMTEKRFSAECPSNSPCSLEIQSSEAGDSALYLCASSLAGPGQLYFGEGSKLTVL.

This clone was seen more than once but under ten times. All gene names here are mouse names. The DNA ends 1 residue before the CDR3 does, and the rest of the CDR3 is filled in from the germline J gene. This chain connects TRBV3 to TRBJ2-5, with unresolved D. Trimming removed 2 bases at V and 2 bases at J, with 8 bases between. Germline V gene sequence: CDR1 SNHLY, CDR2 FYNGKV (reference sequence). The CDR3 spans 14 residues. The CDR3 bases that were read are TGTGCCAGCAGCTTAAGCAGTCTCCAAGACACCCAGTAC. The encoded protein is CASSLSSLQDTQY. The entire CDR3 reads CASSLSSLQDTQYF. The full variable domain, rest sourced from reference TRBV3 and TRBJ2-5, is GPKVLQIPSHQIIDMGQMVTLNCDPVSNHLYFYWYKQILGQQMEFLVNFYNGKVMEKSKLFKDQFSVERPDGSYFTLKIQPTALEDSAVYFCASSLSSLQDTQYFGPGTRLLVL.